The source of this T cell receptor (beta chain) is a study of blood T cells in healthy people across ages. Notes on the study in general: Higher diversity, along with more naive CD4+ cells, distinguished long-lived donors from aged donors. Roughly linear age-related decline in beta diversity appeared, significant by age approximately 40.

Per germline, CDR1 DFQATT and CDR2 SNEGSKA (reference sequence). The CDR3 has 12 amino acids. There are a few counts of this clonotype. Its antigen is still unknown. The second PCR ran roughly 7 to 12 cycles with a sample-barcoded 5' primer and J-beta primers. In TCRdb, the 5' RACE reads were re-called with MiXCR into one record per CDR3 protein. The sample carries nearly 1 million distinct CDR3 sequences, approximately 50% recorded once. Sequencing used blood. The V gene is TRBV20-1, the J gene TRBJ2-5; TRBD1 is a possible D gene (6 bases). The last part of the DNA fits TRBJ2-7 better; the J call may be wrong. This TCR was sampled from a woman between 55 and 75 years old in good health. The chain's CDR3 is CSANYRAGEQYF. For the CDR3, the DNA is TGCAGTGCTAACTACAGGGCGGGCGAGCAGTACTTC.